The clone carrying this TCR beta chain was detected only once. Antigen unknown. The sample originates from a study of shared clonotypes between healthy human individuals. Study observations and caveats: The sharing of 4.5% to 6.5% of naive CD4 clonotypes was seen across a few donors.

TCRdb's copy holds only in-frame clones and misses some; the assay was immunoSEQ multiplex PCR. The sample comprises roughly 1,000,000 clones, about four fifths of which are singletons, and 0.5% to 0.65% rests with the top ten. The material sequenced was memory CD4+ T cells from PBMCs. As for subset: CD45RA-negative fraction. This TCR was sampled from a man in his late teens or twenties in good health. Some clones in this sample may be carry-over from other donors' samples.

The CDR3 reads CASSPRKRLTTYEQYF. CDR3 nucleotides: TGTGCCAGCAGCCCTCGAAAGCGACTAACCACCTACGAGCAGTACTTC. The genes are TRBV21-1 and TRBJ2-7; the table's D call TRBD2 went unverified against the DNA. TRBV21-1 represents a pseudogene. CDR3 length equals 16 residues.